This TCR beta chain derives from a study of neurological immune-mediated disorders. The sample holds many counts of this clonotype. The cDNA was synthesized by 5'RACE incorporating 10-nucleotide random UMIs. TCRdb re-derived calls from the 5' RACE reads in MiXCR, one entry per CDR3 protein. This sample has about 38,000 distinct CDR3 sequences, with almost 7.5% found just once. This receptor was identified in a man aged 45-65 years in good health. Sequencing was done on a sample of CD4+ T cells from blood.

The CDR3 DNA reads as TGCGCCAGCAGTCAGGGGGGACTAGCGGGCGGAAATGAGCAGTTCTTC. Amino acids: CASSQGGLAGGNEQFF. This rearrangement joins TRBV5-1 to TRBJ2-1; 12 nucleotides line up with TRBD2. The CDR3 length is 16 residues. Germline CDR1 reads SGHRS; CDR2 reads YFSETQ. Losses at the gene ends were 5 bases for V and 7 bases for J; bases not matched to a gene: 10.